Following are 20 T cell receptor beta chains from one sample sequenced in a study of cytomegalovirus exposure and HLA in healthy donors. The method was immunoSEQ multiplex PCR; TCRdb's version includes in-frame clones alone and lacks a portion of them. This sample has around 50,000 clones, with nearly 95% found just once. The source material was PBMCs. The receptor source for this set is a young woman in good health and CMV-seropositive.

J is TRBJ2-1 and V is TRBV27; tentative D call: TRBD2 (5 bases). From germline, CDR1 is MNHEY and CDR2 SMNVEV (reference sequence). Trimming cost V 5 bases and J 0 bases, with 11 bases left between them. The CDR3 has 15 amino acids. The CDR3 is CASSRSVNSYNEQFF. CDR3 sequence (DNA): TGTGCCAGCAGTCGTAGCGTTAACTCCTACAATGAGCAGTTCTTC.

The chain recombines TRBV10-1 with TRBJ2-5, with D perhaps TRBD2 (6 bases). The CDR3 spans 16 residues. Trimming shortened V by 2 bases and J by 2 bases, and 15 bases separated the two germline ends. Germline lookup yields CDR1 WNHNN and CDR2 SYGVQD (reference sequence). CDR3 sequence (DNA): TGCGCCAGCAGTGAGGCCGACTTGGGGGGACAAGAGACCCAGTACTTC. It yields the protein CASSEADLGGQETQYF.

The chain carries TRBV7-3 and TRBJ2-1, with 11 bases identical to TRBD1. This CDR3 contains 13 residues. V gave up 6 bases and J gave up 10 bases; unmatched junction bases: 5. Germline V CDR1 and CDR2: SGHTA, FQGTGA. The CDR3 loop is CASSGQGAREQFF. For the CDR3, the DNA is TGTGCCAGCAGTGGACAGGGGGCTAGGGAGCAGTTCTTC.

In this sample, this clone turned up once. V usage is TRBV5-1 and J usage is TRBJ2-1, with TRBD2 matching over 7 bases. The CDR3 contains 15 residues. The trim removed 5 bases at V and 6 bases at J, leaving 11 bases unmatched. Germline V gene data show CDR1 as SGHRS and CDR2 as YFSETQ. The CDR3 coding sequence is TGCGCCAGCAGATCCACTGCTGGCGGGAGCAATGAGCAGTTCTTC. It translates to CASRSTAGGSNEQFF.

The chain links TRBV25-1 to TRBJ1-2, with a possible D match to TRBD1 (5 bases). This CDR3 has 15 residues. Germline-derived CDR1 and CDR2 are MGHDK and SYGVNS. With 3 bases removed from V and 2 bases from J, the gap between germline ends came to 13 bases. The CDR3 spells CASSDPLGGNYGYTF. In DNA, the CDR3 is TGTGCCAGCAGTGACCCGTTGGGGGGGAACTATGGCTACACCTTC.

The chain uses TRBV11-2 and TRBJ2-1; 7 positions match TRBD2. After removal of 6 bases from V and 9 bases from J, the junction contained 17 bases not matched to a gene. The CDR3 sequence is 16 residues long. The germline CDR1 and CDR2 sequences are SGHAT and FQNNGV. The CDR3, as DNA: TGTGCCAGCAGAGCCTTAGGGACTACCTTCGCCGGTGAGCAGTTCTTC. Protein product: CASRALGTTFAGEQFF.

The chain is built from TRBV5-4 and TRBJ2-5; 10 bases map to TRBD1. J gave up 4 bases and V 0 bases, and 6 bases lay outside the gene matches. Germline CDR1 reads SGHNT; CDR2 reads YYREEE (reference sequence). This CDR3 has 16 residues. In DNA, the CDR3 is TGTGCCAGCAGCTTGGCCAAGGACAGGGGGGGAGAGACCCAGTACTTC. Protein sequence: CASSLAKDRGGETQYF.

This chain connects TRBV30 to TRBJ1-1; 7 bases line up with TRBD1. V shed 1 base, J shed 3 bases, and the junction held 2 bases outside the gene matches. The germline CDR1 and CDR2 sequences are GTSNPN and SVGIG (reference sequence). The CDR3 loop spans 13 amino acids. CDR3 sequence: CAWSGTGDTEAFF. The CDR3 DNA sequence: TGTGCCTGGAGTGGGACAGGAGACACTGAAGCTTTCTTT.

The chain links TRBV7-2 to TRBJ2-5, with TRBD2 identical over 7 bases. This CDR3 region has 14 residues. The germline CDR1 and CDR2 sequences are SGHTA and FQGNSA. Unmatched junction bases numbered 5, after V lost 4 bases and J lost 3 bases. This chain's CDR3 is CASSSGGSKETQYF. The CDR3 DNA sequence: TGTGCCAGCAGCTCGGGGGGTTCCAAAGAGACCCAGTACTTC.

This chain uses TRBV9 with TRBJ2-2; 10 nucleotides line up with TRBD2. Trimming cost V 2 bases and J 1 base; bases outside gene matches: 5. The V gene's germline CDR1 is SGDLS and CDR2 YYNGEE. The CDR3 is made up of 17 amino acids. The CDR3 nucleotides are TGTGCCAGCAGCGTTACCTTAGCGGGAGGGAACACCGGGGAGCTGTTTTTT. It translates to CASSVTLAGGNTGELFF.

As regards this clone: A read error may account for a junction end that differs from germline. V usage is TRBV7-7 and J usage is TRBJ2-7, with TRBD1 matching 9 bases. Looked up from germline, CDR1 is SSHAT and CDR2 is FNYEAQ (reference sequence). The length of the CDR3 is 15 residues. CDR3 sequence: CASSEGQGISYEQYF. CDR3 sequence (DNA): TGTGCTAGCAGCGAAGGACAGGGGATTTCCTACGAGCAGTACTTC.

The J gene is TRBJ1-5, the V gene TRBV19, with a tentative D call TRBD1 (5 bases). The CDR3 loop spans 16 amino acids. CDR1 and CDR2 from the germline V gene are LNHDA and SQIVND (reference sequence). Between the trimmed V and J ends, which lost 6 bases and 2 bases, there was a span of 17 bases. The DNA for the CDR3 is TGTGCCAGTAGAGACCAGGGTAATTGGGGCAATCAGCCCCAGCATTTT. Protein product: CASRDQGNWGNQPQHF.

V gene TRBV13 combines with J gene TRBJ1-2; maybe TRBD1 (6 bases). The CDR3 length is 15 residues. Trimming removed 1 base at V and 4 bases at J, with 13 bases between. The germline V gene has CDR1 PRHDT and CDR2 FYEKMQ (reference sequence). In DNA form, the CDR3 reads TGTGCCAGCAGCTTAGTTGCGGCAGGGGTCTATGGCTACACCTTC. Protein product: CASSLVAAGVYGYTF.

The chain carries TRBV5-6 and TRBJ2-7; a possible D gene is TRBD2 (5 bases). Germline assignment: CDR1 SGHDT and CDR2 YYEEEE. The V end was cut by 5 bases, the J end by 1 base, with 13 bases between. The CDR3 is 14 residues long. DNA for the CDR3: TGTGCCAGCAGGGGAGACTGGGTGTCCTACGAGCAGTACTTC. It yields the protein CASRGDWVSYEQYF.

The V call is TRBV28, the J call TRBJ2-7; 14 bases fit TRBD2. From germline, CDR1 is MDHEN and CDR2 SYDVKM. CDR3 length equals 14 residues. Trimming removed 4 bases from V and 7 bases from J; junction bases left unmatched: 3. CDR3 in amino acids: CASSSGLAGVEQYF. CDR3 nucleotides: TGTGCCAGCAGTTCGGGACTAGCGGGAGTTGAGCAGTACTTC.

The chain recombines TRBV15 with TRBJ2-1; 9 bases are a match to TRBD1. The J segment lost 8 bases and the V segment lost 1 base, leaving 3 bases of the junction unmatched. There are 14 residues in the CDR3. Germline assignment: CDR1 LNHNV and CDR2 YYDKDF (reference sequence). The CDR3 is CATSRGTGVDEQFF. DNA for the CDR3: TGTGCCACCAGCAGAGGGACAGGGGTCGATGAGCAGTTCTTC.

The rearrangement uses TRBV18 and TRBJ2-1; perhaps TRBD1 as D (5 bases). The V and J ends lost 3 bases and 9 bases respectively, with 15 bases between them. Germline V gives CDR1 KGHSH, CDR2 LQKENI. The CDR3 is 14 amino acids. Written as DNA, the CDR3 is TGTGCCAGCTCACCCAGGCAGGGAATCGGTGAGCAGTTCTTC. It codes for CASSPRQGIGEQFF.

This sequence joins TRBV4-1 and TRBJ2-7; tentative D call: TRBD1 (6 bases). V lost 1 base and J 3 bases, leaving 13 bases between the germline ends. Germline-derived CDR1 and CDR2 are MGHRA and YSYEKL. There are 15 residues in the CDR3. This chain's CDR3 is CASSQAPARGYEQYF. In DNA, the CDR3 is TGCGCCAGCAGCCAAGCCCCAGCCAGGGGCTACGAGCAGTACTTC.

The chain employs TRBV28 and TRBJ1-5; D is ambiguous. Trimming stripped 8 bases from V and 1 base from J, with 9 bases between. Germline CDR1 reads MDHEN; CDR2 reads SYDVKM. CDR3 length: 13 residues. CDR3 DNA: TGTGCCAGCGGGCTGAGCAGCAATCAGCCCCAGCATTTT. Protein: CASGLSSNQPQHF.

CDR3 region: CASSHDREVPEAFF. As DNA, the CDR3 is TGCGCCAGCAGCCATGACAGGGAGGTCCCTGAAGCTTTCTTT. This chain connects TRBV4-3 to TRBJ1-1, with 7 bases matching TRBD1. V shed 3 bases, J shed 6 bases, and the junction held 7 bases outside the gene matches. CDR1 and CDR2 from the germline V gene are LGHNA and YSLEER. CDR3 length equals 14 residues.